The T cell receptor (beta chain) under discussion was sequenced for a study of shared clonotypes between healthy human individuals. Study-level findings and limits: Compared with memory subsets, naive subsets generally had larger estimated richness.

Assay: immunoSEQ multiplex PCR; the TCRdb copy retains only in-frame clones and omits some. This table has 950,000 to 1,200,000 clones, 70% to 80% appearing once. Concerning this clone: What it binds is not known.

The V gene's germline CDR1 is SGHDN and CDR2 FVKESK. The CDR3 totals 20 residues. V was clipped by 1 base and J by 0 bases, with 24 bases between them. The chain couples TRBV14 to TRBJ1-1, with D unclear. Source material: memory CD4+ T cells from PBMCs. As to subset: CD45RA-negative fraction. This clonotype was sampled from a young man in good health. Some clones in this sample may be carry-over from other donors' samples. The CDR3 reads CASSQAADGHASPMNTEAFF. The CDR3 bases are TGTGCCAGCAGCCAAGCCGCGGACGGGCACGCTAGCCCGATGAACACTGAAGCTTTCTTT. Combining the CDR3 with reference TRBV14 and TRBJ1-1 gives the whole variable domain EAGVTQFPSHSVIEKGQTVTLRCDPISGHDNLYWYRRVMGKEIKFLLHFVKESKQDESGMPNNRFLAERTGGTYSTLKVQPAELEDSGVYFCASSQAADGHASPMNTEAFFGQGTRLTVV.